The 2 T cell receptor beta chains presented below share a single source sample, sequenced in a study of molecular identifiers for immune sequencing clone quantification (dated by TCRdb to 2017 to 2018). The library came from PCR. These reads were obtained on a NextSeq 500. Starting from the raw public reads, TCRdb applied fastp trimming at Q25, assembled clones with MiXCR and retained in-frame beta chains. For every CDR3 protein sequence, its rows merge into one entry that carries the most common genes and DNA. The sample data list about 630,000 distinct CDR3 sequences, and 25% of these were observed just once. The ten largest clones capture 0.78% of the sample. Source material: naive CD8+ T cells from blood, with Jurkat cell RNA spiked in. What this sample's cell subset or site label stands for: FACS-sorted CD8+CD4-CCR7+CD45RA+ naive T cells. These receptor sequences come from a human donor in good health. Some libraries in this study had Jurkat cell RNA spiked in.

The CDR3 reads CASSGISGGAVPHEQFF. As DNA, the CDR3 is TGTGCCAGCAGTGGTATTAGCGGGGGGGCGGTCCCTCATGAGCAGTTCTTC. The J gene is TRBJ2-1, the V gene TRBV2; 11 bases map to TRBD2. The CDR3 is 17 amino acids. V trimming: 4 bases; J trimming: 8 bases; junction bases outside the gene matches: 13. Germline CDR1 SNHLY, CDR2 FYNNEI.

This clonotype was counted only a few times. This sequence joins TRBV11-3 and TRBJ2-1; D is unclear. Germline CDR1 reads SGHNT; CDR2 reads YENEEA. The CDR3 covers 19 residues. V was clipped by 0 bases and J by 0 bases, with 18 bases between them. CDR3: CASSLDHAGGFNSYNEQFF. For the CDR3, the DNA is TGTGCCAGCAGCTTAGATCATGCCGGCGGCTTTAACTCCTACAATGAGCAGTTCTTC.